One sample yielded the 32 T cell receptor beta chains listed below, sequenced in a study of shared clonotypes between healthy human individuals. Sequencing was performed with immunoSEQ multiplex PCR; in TCRdb, only in-frame clones are kept and a portion is missing. There are approximately 590,000 clones in the sample; over 95% occur only once, and roughly 0.1% lies in the top ten. Naive CD8 cells lacked CD45RO, underwent positive selection for CCR7 and left out terminally differentiated effector memory CD45RA+ cells. Specimen: naive CD8+ T cells sorted from blood. Receptors were obtained from a woman aged 25-40 years in good health.

The gene calls are TRBV5-6 and TRBJ1-5; D is unclear. V was shortened by 0 bases and J by 2 bases, with 12 bases between the two germline ends. Germline-derived CDR1 and CDR2 are SGHDT and YYEEEE. The CDR3 covers 16 residues. The CDR3 sequence is CASSLASGGRNQPQHF. For the CDR3, the DNA is TGTGCCAGCAGCTTGGCGTCCGGAGGACGCAATCAGCCCCAGCATTTT.

The V call is TRBV5-4, the J call TRBJ2-3, with TRBD2 matching over 10 bases. The CDR3 runs 15 residues. V trimming: 5 bases; J trimming: 0 bases; junction bases outside the gene matches: 3. The germline V gene encodes CDR1 SGHNT and CDR2 YYREEE (reference sequence). DNA of the CDR3: TGTGCCAGCAGATTAGCGGGAGGTAGCACAGATACGCAGTATTTT. Translating gives CASRLAGGSTDTQYF.

The chain carries TRBV15 and TRBJ1-5; 12 bases match TRBD1. The CDR3 consists of 15 residues. CDR1 is LNHNV and CDR2 is YYDKDF in the germline V gene (reference sequence). Trimming removed 8 bases from V and 7 bases from J; junction bases left unmatched: 9. CDR3 sequence: CATRRGTGGGQPQHF. Here the CDR3 DNA reads TGTGCCACCCGCCGTGGGACAGGGGGCGGACAGCCCCAGCATTTT.

The rearrangement uses TRBV9 and TRBJ2-2; D gene ambiguous. In germline, CDR1 is SGDLS, CDR2 YYNGEE. The CDR3 contains 13 residues. Trimming took off 0 bases at V and 7 bases at J, with 7 bases between the two ends. This chain's CDR3 is CASSVVRGGELFF. In DNA form, the CDR3 reads TGTGCCAGCAGCGTAGTGCGTGGCGGGGAGCTGTTTTTT.

V usage is TRBV5-6 and J usage is TRBJ2-5, with 7 positions matching TRBD2. The germline CDR1 and CDR2 sequences are SGHDT and YYEEEE. Trimming cost V 3 bases and J 0 bases; bases outside gene matches: 5. This CDR3 has 15 amino acids. DNA of the CDR3: TGTGCCAGCAGCTCGGACGGGGGGTACCAAGAGACCCAGTACTTC. Its protein is CASSSDGGYQETQYF. Variable domain in full (rest from reference TRBV5-6 and TRBJ2-5): DAGVTQSPTHLIKTRGQQVTLRCSPKSGHDTVSWYQQALGQGPQFIFQYYEEEERQRGNFPDRFSGHQFPNYSSELNVNALLLGDSALYLCASSSDGGYQETQYFGPGTRLLVL.

The rearrangement links TRBV4-1 to TRBJ2-5; 10 positions agree with TRBD2. The tail of the sequence fits TRBJ2-7 better, so the J call may be wrong. Germline CDR1 and CDR2: MGHRA and YSYEKL. The CDR3 is 16 amino acids. The CDR3 bases are TGCGCCAGCAGCCAAGCACCGGGACTAGCGCTCGACGAGCAGTACTTC. Encoded protein: CASSQAPGLALDEQYF.

J is TRBJ1-4 and V is TRBV11-2, with 7 bases identical to TRBD1. The V segment lost 5 bases and the J segment 4 bases; nucleotides outside the gene matches: 16. This CDR3 is built from 18 residues. CDR1 and CDR2 (germline): SGHAT, FQNNGV. DNA of the CDR3: TGTGCCAGCAGCCGACGAACAGGGGCGAGGGGCCGTAATGAAAAACTGTTTTTT. Translation: CASSRRTGARGRNEKLFF.

The chain couples TRBV28 to TRBJ2-7; 9 nucleotides agree with TRBD1. The length of the CDR3 is 14 residues. CDR1 is MDHEN, CDR2 SYDVKM, per germline. J lost 4 bases, V lost 5 bases, and 6 bases had no gene match. The CDR3 region has the DNA TGTGCCAGCAGTCGGGACAGGGCAGGTTACGAGCAGTACTTC. As protein: CASSRDRAGYEQYF. Complete variable domain (other parts from reference TRBV28 and TRBJ2-7): DVKVTQSSRYLVKRTGEKVFLECVQDMDHENMFWYRQDPGLGLRLIYFSYDVKMKEKGDIPEGYSVSREKKERFSLILESASTNQTSMYLCASSRDRAGYEQYFGPGTRLTVT.

V gene TRBV5-7 combines with J gene TRBJ2-7, with 11 bases fitting TRBD1. TRBV5-7 falls under the ORF class, with uncertain function. J was trimmed by 4 bases and V by 4 bases; bases with no gene match: 10. This CDR3 region has 16 residues. As DNA, the CDR3 is TGTGCCAGCAGCCCCACCCCTGGACAGGGGGCTTACGAGCAGTACTTC. This sequence encodes CASSPTPGQGAYEQYF.

The chain employs TRBV7-6 and TRBJ1-4; 7 bases match TRBD1. The junction had 7 bases not matched to a gene; V was cut back by 5 bases and J by 4 bases. Germline assignment: CDR1 SGHVS and CDR2 FNYEAQ. The CDR3 has 15 residues. The CDR3 here is CASSRTRGLNEKLFF. The CDR3 region has the DNA TGTGCCAGCAGCCGAACGAGGGGGCTTAATGAAAAACTGTTTTTT.

This chain joins TRBV30 and TRBJ1-2; TRBD1 matches at 8 bases. Germline CDR1 is GTSNPN and CDR2 is SVGIG (reference sequence). The length of the CDR3 is 15 residues. V lost 8 bases and J lost 0; bases outside the gene matches: 11. The CDR3 loop reads CAGTGLKVSNYGYTF. DNA of the CDR3: TGTGCCGGGACAGGATTAAAGGTGTCTAACTATGGCTACACCTTC.

The chain recombines TRBV28 with TRBJ2-1; the match to TRBD2 covers 12 bases. The CDR3 length is 16 residues. The germline gives CDR1 MDHEN, CDR2 SYDVKM. V lost 5 bases and J lost 7; bases outside the gene matches: 9. Written as DNA, the CDR3 is TGTGCCAGCAGTGCGACACTAGCGGGAGGTGATAATGAGCAGTTCTTC. Translating gives CASSATLAGGDNEQFF.

The V and J genes are TRBV5-4 and TRBJ2-2, with TRBD2 identical over 9 bases. The V gene end was trimmed by 4 bases and the J gene end by 3 bases; junction bases not matched to a gene: 7. The germline CDR1 and CDR2 sequences are SGHNT and YYREEE (reference sequence). This CDR3 spans 16 amino acids. This chain's CDR3 is CASSGGLATYTGELFF. CDR3 coding DNA: TGTGCCAGCAGCGGCGGACTAGCGACCTACACCGGGGAGCTGTTTTTT.

V is TRBV29-1 and J is TRBJ2-2; no clear D gene. This CDR3 spans 13 amino acids. V was pared by 4 bases and J by 1 base, with 7 bases between. Germline CDR1 and CDR2: SQVTM and ANQGSEA. The CDR3 region is CSVVIRNTGELFF. CDR3 bases: TGCAGCGTTGTCATCCGGAACACCGGGGAGCTGTTTTTT.

The rearrangement joins TRBV28 to TRBJ2-2; D is uncertain. This CDR3 spans 15 amino acids. V was cut by 7 bases and J by 0 bases, with 12 bases left in between. CDR1 is MDHEN and CDR2 is SYDVKM in the germline V gene. The DNA for the CDR3 is TGTGCCAGCACCCTTCTACTCTCGAACACCGGGGAGCTGTTTTTT. Amino acid sequence: CASTLLLSNTGELFF. Looking up the rest from reference TRBV28 and TRBJ2-2 gives the full variable domain: DVKVTQSSRYLVKRTGEKVFLECVQDMDHENMFWYRQDPGLGLRLIYFSYDVKMKEKGDIPEGYSVSREKKERFSLILESASTNQTSMYLCASTLLLSNTGELFFGEGSRLTVL.

This chain joins TRBV28 and TRBJ2-2; D not certain. Germline V gene data show CDR1 as MDHEN and CDR2 as SYDVKM. The CDR3 runs 15 residues. Between the trimmed V and J ends, which lost 3 bases and 2 bases, there was a span of 10 bases. The CDR3 spells CASSFGSLNTGELFF. The CDR3 DNA follows: TGTGCCAGCAGTTTTGGAAGCCTCAACACCGGGGAGCTGTTTTTT.

On this clone itself: The identical CDR3 is also encoded by other nucleotide sequences in the sample. The chain has TRBV6-1 and TRBJ1-5; D gene uncertain. This CDR3 has 14 amino acids. Germline V gene sequence: CDR1 MNHNS, CDR2 SASEGT. V was cut by 3 bases and J by 0 bases, with 6 bases left in between. CDR3 nucleotide sequence: TGTGCCAGCAGTGAGTTAGGTAGCAATCAGCCCCAGCATTTT. As protein: CASSELGSNQPQHF.

The CDR3 coding sequence is TGTGCCAGCAGCTTAATTGGGGCCTGGCAGTTCTTC. Residues: CASSLIGAWQFF. This rearrangement joins TRBV11-2 to TRBJ2-1; D might be TRBD1 (5 bases). V dropped 2 bases and J dropped 12 bases, with 11 bases sitting between them. Germline CDR1 reads SGHAT; CDR2 reads FQNNGV. The CDR3 totals 12 residues.

This clone turned up a few times. The V and J genes are TRBV4-1 and TRBJ1-1; D may be TRBD1 (5 bases). V shed 7 bases and J shed 5 bases, with 8 bases lying between them. Germline CDR1 is MGHRA and CDR2 is YSYEKL. CDR3 length: 11 amino acids. In DNA form, the CDR3 reads TGCGCCAGCACCTGGGGGACTGAAGCTTTCTTT. Protein product: CASTWGTEAFF.

The gene calls are TRBV19 and TRBJ2-1, with D tentatively TRBD2 (7 bases). The CDR3 is made up of 13 amino acids. The ends were cut back, 7 bases at V and 9 bases at J, with 16 bases in the middle. Germline V lookup: CDR1 LNHDA, CDR2 SQIVND (reference sequence). This chain's CDR3 is CASTLGGLGEQFF. The CDR3 region has the DNA TGTGCCAGTACCCTGGGGGGGCTGGGTGAGCAGTTCTTC.

The count of this clone is one. The chain is built from TRBV10-3 and TRBJ1-4; tentatively, D is TRBD1 (5 bases). The germline V and J ends were trimmed by 2 bases and 3 bases, with 16 bases remaining between them. This CDR3 has 17 residues. Germline assignment: CDR1 ENHRY and CDR2 SYGVKD. The CDR3 region has the DNA TGTGCCATCAGTGAGGTGGCAGGGTCACTCCCTAATGAAAAACTGTTTTTT. Residues: CAISEVAGSLPNEKLFF.

V usage is TRBV28 and J usage is TRBJ2-1, with 11 bases fitting TRBD2. The CDR3 is 15 amino acids. V lost 7 bases and J lost 4; bases outside the gene matches: 6. From germline, CDR1 is MDHEN and CDR2 SYDVKM. The CDR3 nucleotides read TGTGCCAGCATGGTAACTAGCGGGAGTTACAATGAGCAGTTCTTC. Protein sequence: CASMVTSGSYNEQFF.

The chain combines TRBV4-1 with TRBJ2-3; D may match TRBD1 or TRBD2 (6 bases each). Trimming removed 0 bases from V and 2 bases from J, with 9 bases in between. CDR1 and CDR2 from the germline V gene are MGHRA and YSYEKL. CDR3 length equals 15 residues. This chain's CDR3 is CASSQEEGHTDTQYF. The CDR3 DNA reads TGCGCCAGCAGCCAAGAGGAGGGACACACAGATACGCAGTATTTT.

This chain joins TRBV2 and TRBJ1-1; possible D gene TRBD1, 5 bases. The CDR3 runs 14 residues. Germline lookup yields CDR1 SNHLY and CDR2 FYNNEI. V was pared by 8 bases and J by 4 bases, with 17 bases between. For the CDR3, the DNA is TGTGCCAGCGGTGGTGGGGGACGGGGCACTGAAGCTTTCTTT. Protein product: CASGGGGRGTEAFF.

The rearrangement links TRBV1 to TRBJ2-3; the table assigns TRBD2, which was not confirmed against the DNA. TRBV1 is described as a pseudogene. The CDR3 extends over 14 amino acids. The CDR3 DNA sequence: TGCACCAGCAGCCAAGATTCTATCACAGATACGCAGTATTTT. Its translation is CTSSQDSITDTQYF.

This chain links TRBV5-6 with TRBJ2-5; weak D call: TRBD2 (5 bases). TRBJ2-7 matches the DNA end more closely, so the J call is doubtful. Germline V gives CDR1 SGHDT, CDR2 YYEEEE. The CDR3 has 15 amino acids. The CDR3 sequence: CASSLLGRGAYEQYF. The DNA for the CDR3 is TGTGCCAGCAGCTTGCTGGGGAGAGGAGCCTACGAGCAGTACTTC.

The genes are TRBV15 and TRBJ1-1, with D perhaps TRBD1 (5 bases). Germline CDR1 and CDR2: LNHNV and YYDKDF (reference sequence). The CDR3 extends over 15 amino acids. Between the trimmed V and J ends, which lost 1 base and 2 bases, there was a span of 11 bases. DNA of the CDR3: TGTGCCACCAGCAGAGGGACGGGGGGAAACACTGAAGCTTTCTTT. Its protein product is CATSRGTGGNTEAFF.

With respect to this clone: The sample carries other DNA sequences with the same CDR3. V and J are TRBV11-2 and TRBJ2-5; D might be TRBD1 (5 bases). The germline CDR1 and CDR2 sequences are SGHAT and FQNNGV. There are 12 residues in the CDR3. V lost 3 bases and J 5 bases, leaving 7 bases between the germline ends. The CDR3 DNA reads TGTGCCAGCAGCTTGGGGCGGGAGACCCAGTACTTC. This sequence encodes CASSLGRETQYF.

V and J are TRBV15 and TRBJ2-5, with 7 nucleotides matching TRBD1. This CDR3 spans 16 amino acids. Germline CDR1 LNHNV, CDR2 YYDKDF (reference sequence). With V trimmed by 3 bases and J by 1 base, 8 bases remained unmatched. CDR3 in amino acids: CATSRPRGQSQETQYF. In nucleotides, the CDR3 is TGTGCCACCAGCAGGCCCAGGGGACAGAGCCAAGAGACCCAGTACTTC.

J is TRBJ2-2 and V is TRBV14; D gene unclear. Trimming pared 5 bases from V and 7 bases from J, leaving 8 bases between. From germline, CDR1 is SGHDN and CDR2 FVKESK. The CDR3 covers 12 residues. CDR3 sequence: CASSFPSGELFF. The CDR3 bases are TGTGCCAGCAGCTTCCCGAGCGGGGAGCTGTTTTTT.

This chain links TRBV4-1 with TRBJ2-2; 13 bases align to TRBD2. There are 18 residues in the CDR3. The junction had 8 bases not matched to a gene; V was cut back by 4 bases and J by 3 bases. Germline CDR1 MGHRA, CDR2 YSYEKL. This CDR3 is CASSPTSGRARDTGELFF. CDR3 nucleotide sequence: TGCGCCAGCAGCCCTACTAGCGGGAGGGCCCGGGACACCGGGGAGCTGTTTTTT.

A single count supports this clone. The chain is built from TRBV2 and TRBJ2-5; TRBD2 aligns across 9 bases. Judging by the DNA end, TRBJ2-7 fits better; the J call may be wrong. The CDR3 spans 17 residues. Germline values: CDR1 SNHLY, CDR2 FYNNEI. CDR3 sequence reads: CASEMDSAGGSSYEQYF. CDR3 nucleotides: TGTGCCAGCGAGATGGACAGCGCGGGAGGGTCCTCTTACGAGCAGTACTTC.